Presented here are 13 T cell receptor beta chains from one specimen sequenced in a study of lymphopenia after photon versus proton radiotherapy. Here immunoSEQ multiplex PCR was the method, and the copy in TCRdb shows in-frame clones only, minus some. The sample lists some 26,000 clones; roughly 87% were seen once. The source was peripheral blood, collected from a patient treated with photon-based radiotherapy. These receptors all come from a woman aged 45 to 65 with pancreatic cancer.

In DNA, the CDR3 is TGTGCCAGCAGCTTGGCCATTTCGGGGGGAGGCCTCAACGTCCTGACTTTC. This gives the protein CASSLAISGGGLNVLTF. The chain is built from TRBV5-4 and TRBJ2-6; 7 nucleotides agree with TRBD2. The CDR3 extends over 17 amino acids. Germline V gene data show CDR1 as SGHNT and CDR2 as YYREEE (reference sequence). V lost 0 bases and J lost 9; bases outside the gene matches: 12. Variable domain in full (rest from reference TRBV5-4 and TRBJ2-6): ETGVTQSPTHLIKTRGQQVTLRCSSQSGHNTVSWYQQALGQGPQFIFQYYREEENGRGNFPPRFSGLQFPNYSSELNVNALELDDSALYLCASSLAISGGGLNVLTFGAGSRLTVL.

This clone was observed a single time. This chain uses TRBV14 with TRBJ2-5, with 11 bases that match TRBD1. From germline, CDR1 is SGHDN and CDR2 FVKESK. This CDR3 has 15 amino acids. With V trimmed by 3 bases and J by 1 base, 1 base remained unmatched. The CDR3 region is CASSHGTGGQETQYF. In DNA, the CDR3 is TGTGCCAGCAGCCACGGGACAGGGGGCCAAGAGACCCAGTACTTC.

As DNA, the CDR3 is TGTGCCTGGAGCGCTCTTCTCGATGAGCAGTTCTTC. Translation gives CAWSALLDEQFF. This sequence joins TRBV30 and TRBJ2-1; no clear D. The CDR3 loop spans 12 amino acids. V was cut by 3 bases and J by 8 bases, with 11 bases left in between. CDR1 and CDR2 from the germline V gene are GTSNPN and SVGIG (reference sequence).

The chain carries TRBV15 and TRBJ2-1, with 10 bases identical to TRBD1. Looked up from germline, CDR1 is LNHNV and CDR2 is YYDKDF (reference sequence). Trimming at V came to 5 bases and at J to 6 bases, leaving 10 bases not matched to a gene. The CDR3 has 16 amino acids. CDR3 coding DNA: TGTGCCACCAGCTTCCAAGGGACAGGGGTAGGCAATGAGCAGTTCTTC. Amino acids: CATSFQGTGVGNEQFF.

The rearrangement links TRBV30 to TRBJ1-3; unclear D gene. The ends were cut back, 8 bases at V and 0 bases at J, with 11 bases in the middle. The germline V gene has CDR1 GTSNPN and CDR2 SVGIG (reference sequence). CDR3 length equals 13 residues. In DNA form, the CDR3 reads TGTGCCGGAAAGGGCGTCTCTGGAAACACCATATATTTT. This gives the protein CAGKGVSGNTIYF.

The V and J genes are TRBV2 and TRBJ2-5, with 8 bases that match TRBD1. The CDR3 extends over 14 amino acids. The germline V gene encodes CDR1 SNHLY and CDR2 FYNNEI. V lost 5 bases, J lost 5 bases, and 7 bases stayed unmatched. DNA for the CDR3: TGTGCCAGCAGTAGGGACAGGACTGGGGAGACCCAGTACTTC. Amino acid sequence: CASSRDRTGETQYF.

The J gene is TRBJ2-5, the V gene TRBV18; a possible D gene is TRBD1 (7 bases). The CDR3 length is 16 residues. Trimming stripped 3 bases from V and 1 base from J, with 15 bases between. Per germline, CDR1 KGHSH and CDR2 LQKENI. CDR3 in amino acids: CASSPRRGDSQETQYF. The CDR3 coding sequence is TGTGCCAGCTCACCCCGGAGGGGGGACAGCCAAGAGACCCAGTACTTC. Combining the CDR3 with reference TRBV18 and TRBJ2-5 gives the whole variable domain NAGVMQNPRHLVRRRGQEARLRCSPMKGHSHVYWYRQLPEEGLKFMVYLQKENIIDESGMPKERFSAEFPKEGPSILRIQQVVRGDSAAYFCASSPRRGDSQETQYFGPGTRLLVL.

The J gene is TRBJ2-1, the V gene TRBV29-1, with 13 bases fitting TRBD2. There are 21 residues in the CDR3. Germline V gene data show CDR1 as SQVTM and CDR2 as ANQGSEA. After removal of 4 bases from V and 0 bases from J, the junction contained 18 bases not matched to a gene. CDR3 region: CSVAGTSGTKEARGSYNEQFF. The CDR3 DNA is TGCAGCGTTGCCGGGACTAGCGGGACCAAAGAAGCCCGGGGCTCCTACAATGAGCAGTTCTTC.

In DNA, the CDR3 is TGTGCCATCAGTGACCCTGGAGAGACCCAGTACTTC. The encoded protein is CAISDPGETQYF. The chain is built from TRBV10-3 and TRBJ2-5; D call uncertain. The CDR3 totals 12 residues. V lost 3 bases and J 4 bases, leaving 6 bases between the germline ends. The germline CDR1 and CDR2 sequences are ENHRY and SYGVKD.

CDR3 region: CASSLSSYNEQFF. Here the CDR3 DNA reads TGTGCCAGCAGCTTAAGCTCCTACAATGAGCAGTTCTTC. The V call is TRBV25-1, the J call TRBJ2-1; D ambiguous. V lost 6 bases and J lost 0, with 6 bases in between. The germline gives CDR1 MGHDK, CDR2 SYGVNS. The CDR3 extends over 13 amino acids.

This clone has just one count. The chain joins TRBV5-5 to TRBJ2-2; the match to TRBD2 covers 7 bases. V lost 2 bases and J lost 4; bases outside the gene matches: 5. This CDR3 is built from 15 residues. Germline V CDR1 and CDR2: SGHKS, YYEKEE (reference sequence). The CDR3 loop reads CASSLTAGVTGELFF. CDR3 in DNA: TGTGCCAGCAGCTTAACCGCGGGAGTCACCGGGGAGCTGTTTTTT.

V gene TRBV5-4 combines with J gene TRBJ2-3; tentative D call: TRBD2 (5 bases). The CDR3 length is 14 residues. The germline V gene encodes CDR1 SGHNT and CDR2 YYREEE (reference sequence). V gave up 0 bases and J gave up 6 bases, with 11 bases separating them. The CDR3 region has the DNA TGTGCCAGCAGCTTGGAAACTAGAATGGATACGCAGTATTTT. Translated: CASSLETRMDTQYF.

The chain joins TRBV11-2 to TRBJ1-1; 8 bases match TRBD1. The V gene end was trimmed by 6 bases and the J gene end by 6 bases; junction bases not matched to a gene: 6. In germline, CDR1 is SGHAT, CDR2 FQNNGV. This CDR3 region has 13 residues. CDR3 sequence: CASRDRGYAEAFF. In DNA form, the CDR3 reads TGTGCCAGCAGAGACAGGGGATACGCTGAAGCTTTCTTT. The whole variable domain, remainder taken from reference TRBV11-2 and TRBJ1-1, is EAGVAQSPRYKIIEKRQSVAFWCNPISGHATLYWYQQILGQGPKLLIQFQNNGVVDDSQLPKDRFSAERLKGVDSTLKIQPAKLEDSAVYLCASRDRGYAEAFFGQGTRLTVV.